The 2 T cell receptor beta chains below come from one sample, sequenced in a study of T-cell reconstitution after alpha-beta-depleted transplantation in children (dated by TCRdb to the mid-2010s). Taken with the paper, the label for treatment or condition translates to: allogeneic hematopoietic cell transplantation with graft depleted of TCRalphabeta T cells and CD19 B cells. The library was produced with PCR. Sequencing used an Illumina HiSeq 2500. TCR libraries were prepared with molecular barcoding, using unique molecular identifiers to normalize TCRbeta repertoire quantification. TCRdb applied fastp at Q25 and MiXCR to the public reads, then kept only in-frame beta chains. Rows with one shared CDR3 protein collapse into an entry with the most common genes and DNA. The sample includes over 200,000 distinct CDR3 sequences, with under 13% observed a single time. The ten largest clonotypes hold 28% of the sample.

Sequencing used PBMCs, obtained before TCRalphabeta/CD19-depleted stem cell transplant. The receptor source for this set is a child under two years old with acute myeloid leukemia, due to receive a stem cell transplant.

The chain joins TRBV2 to TRBJ2-7, with 8 bases lining up with TRBD1. Trimming took 5 bases from V and 1 from J; bases not matched to a gene: 7. The length of the CDR3 is 15 residues. Germline V gene lookup returns CDR1 SNHLY and CDR2 FYNNEI. The CDR3 protein is CASSTGGSRSYEQYF. The CDR3 DNA follows: TGTGCCAGCAGTACAGGGGGTAGTCGGTCCTACGAGCAGTACTTC.

This clonotype was observed at least ten times. The chain joins TRBV5-1 to TRBJ2-3; no definite D call. Trimming removed 1 base from V and 3 bases from J, with 9 bases in between. This CDR3 has 14 amino acids. Germline V gene sequence: CDR1 SGHRS, CDR2 YFSETQ. CDR3 sequence: CASSLSGETDTQYF. CDR3 nucleotide sequence: TGCGCCAGCAGCTTGAGTGGGGAAACAGATACGCAGTATTTT.